A selection of T cell receptor beta chains follows, all from one sample in a study of blood T cell repertoires in COVID-19. TCRdb's table, derived via immunoSEQ multiplex PCR, lists solely in-frame clones and lacks some. The sample records about 67,000 clones, about 84% being singletons. What was sequenced was peripheral blood. The receptors here all came from a human donor in a cohort sampled during active COVID-19. CDR3s include the opening cysteine and the closing phenylalanine or tryptophan. A D gene is named only where the DNA matches it firmly. Clone sizes are given selectively: once, few, many, or a class where the clone is expanded.

CDR3aa: CAWRTPSGGAETQYF
CDR3nt: TGTGCCTGGAGGACTCCTAGCGGGGGGGCAGAGACCCAGTACTTC
d_gene: TRBD2
v_gene: TRBV30
abundance: NA
j_gene: TRBJ2-5

CDR3aa: CASSLAGTADYEQYF
CDR3nt: TGTGCCAGCAGCTTAGCGGGGACAGCAGACTACGAGCAGTACTTC
d_gene: TRBD1
v_gene: TRBV11-1
abundance: NA
j_gene: TRBJ2-7

CDR3aa: CASSVGGGDTQYF
CDR3nt: TGCGCCAGCAGTGTTGGGGGGGGAGATACGCAGTATTTT
d_gene: TRBD2
v_gene: TRBV10-1
abundance: NA
j_gene: TRBJ2-3

CDR3aa: CASSPPGFNTEAFF
CDR3nt: TGTGCCAGTAGTCCCCCGGGGTTCAACACTGAAGCTTTCTTT
d_gene: NA
v_gene: TRBV19
abundance: NA
j_gene: TRBJ1-1

CDR3aa: CASSQTQGDVQPQHF
CDR3nt: TGTGCCAGCTCACAAACCCAGGGGGATGTTCAGCCCCAGCATTTT
d_gene: TRBD1
v_gene: TRBV18
abundance: NA
j_gene: TRBJ1-5

CDR3aa: CASSKSGTGTPYEQYF
CDR3nt: TGTGCCAGCAGTAAATCCGGGACAGGGACCCCCTACGAGCAGTACTTC
d_gene: TRBD1
v_gene: TRBV6-2/TRBV6-3
abundance: NA
j_gene: TRBJ2-7

CDR3aa: CASSLTGGANYGYTF
CDR3nt: TGTGCCAGCAGCTTGACAGGGGGGGCTAACTATGGCTACACCTTC
d_gene: TRBD1
v_gene: TRBV7-9
abundance: few
j_gene: TRBJ1-2

CDR3aa: CASSFGADYNSPLHF
CDR3nt: TGTGCCAGCAGCTTTGGAGCAGATTATAATTCACCCCTCCACTTT
d_gene: NA
v_gene: TRBV5-6
abundance: few
j_gene: TRBJ1-6

CDR3aa: CASSPLGLAGGPGTQYF
CDR3nt: TGTGCCAGCAGCCCCCTAGGGCTAGCGGGGGGGCCAGGGACCCAGTACTTC
d_gene: TRBD2
v_gene: TRBV7-9
abundance: NA
j_gene: TRBJ2-5

CDR3aa: CASSPRGGRESGELFF
CDR3nt: TGTGCCAGCAGCCCCAGAGGGGGCCGCGAGTCCGGGGAGCTGTTTTTT
d_gene: TRBD1
v_gene: TRBV7-3
abundance: NA
j_gene: TRBJ2-2

CDR3aa: CASSFFRGPGNTIYF
CDR3nt: TGTGCCAGCAGCTTTTTCAGGGGGCCTGGAAACACCATATATTTT
d_gene: TRBD1
v_gene: TRBV7-2
abundance: NA
j_gene: TRBJ1-3

CDR3aa: CASSEGGSGNTIYF
CDR3nt: TGTGCCAGCAGTGAAGGCGGCTCTGGAAACACCATATATTTT
d_gene: NA
v_gene: TRBV6-1
abundance: once
j_gene: TRBJ1-3

CDR3aa: CASSLVSGATDTQYF
CDR3nt: TGTGCCAGCAGCTTAGTGTCAGGGGCGACAGATACGCAGTATTTT
d_gene: NA
v_gene: TRBV7-6
abundance: NA
j_gene: TRBJ2-3

CDR3aa: CASSPGGQGEGYTF
CDR3nt: TGTGCCAGCTCACCCGGTGGACAGGGGGAAGGCTACACCTTC
d_gene: TRBD1
v_gene: TRBV18
abundance: NA
j_gene: TRBJ1-2

CDR3aa: CASSRPGQGAEGYTF
CDR3nt: TGTGCCAGCAGCAGGCCGGGACAGGGGGCAGAGGGCTACACCTTC
d_gene: TRBD1
v_gene: TRBV7-9
abundance: NA
j_gene: TRBJ1-2

CDR3aa: CASSQRRGQPQHF
CDR3nt: TGCGCCAGCAGCCAAAGAAGGGGCCAGCCCCAGCATTTT
d_gene: NA
v_gene: TRBV4-3
abundance: NA
j_gene: TRBJ1-5

CDR3aa: CASSIDSRSNQPQHF
CDR3nt: TGTGCCAGTAGTATAGACTCTCGTAGCAATCAGCCCCAGCATTTT
d_gene: NA
v_gene: TRBV19
abundance: NA
j_gene: TRBJ1-5

CDR3aa: CATSDRGLGEAFF
CDR3nt: TGTGCCACCAGTGATCGTGGACTGGGTGAAGCTTTCTTT
d_gene: NA
v_gene: TRBV24-1
abundance: NA
j_gene: TRBJ1-1

CDR3aa: CASSYERGVYNEQFF
CDR3nt: TGTGCCAGCAGTTACGAGCGGGGGGTATACAATGAGCAGTTCTTC
d_gene: TRBD2
v_gene: TRBV6-5
abundance: NA
j_gene: TRBJ2-1

CDR3aa: CASSWPGNNQPQHF
CDR3nt: TGTGCCAGCAGTTGGCCAGGGAACAATCAGCCCCAGCATTTT
d_gene: NA
v_gene: TRBV28
abundance: few
j_gene: TRBJ1-5

CDR3aa: CASNFPGQWELSGNQPQHF
CDR3nt: TGTGCCAGCAACTTCCCAGGCCAGTGGGAGTTGAGTGGCAATCAGCCCCAGCATTTT
d_gene: NA
v_gene: TRBV13
abundance: few
j_gene: TRBJ1-5

CDR3aa: CASSRDRVNSPLHF
CDR3nt: TGTGCCAGCAGCCGGGACAGGGTAAATTCACCCCTCCACTTT
d_gene: TRBD1
v_gene: TRBV6-6
abundance: NA
j_gene: TRBJ1-6

CDR3aa: CASSFPRRGNQPQHF
CDR3nt: TGTGCCAGCAGTTTCCCCCGACGGGGCAATCAGCCCCAGCATTTT
d_gene: NA
v_gene: TRBV28
abundance: NA
j_gene: TRBJ1-5

CDR3aa: CASSLVPLQAGVSSYEQYF
CDR3nt: TGCGCCAGCAGCTTGGTCCCCCTACAAGCGGGGGTGAGCTCCTACGAGCAGTACTTC
d_gene: TRBD2
v_gene: TRBV5-1
abundance: NA
j_gene: TRBJ2-7

CDR3aa: CASAGGGASNQPQHF
CDR3nt: TGTGCCAGCGCCGGCGGGGGGGCGAGCAATCAGCCCCAGCATTTT
d_gene: NA
v_gene: TRBV28
abundance: NA
j_gene: TRBJ1-5

CDR3aa: CASSQIQDRGDQPQHF
CDR3nt: TGTGCCAGCAGCCAGATCCAGGACAGGGGAGATCAGCCCCAGCATTTT
d_gene: TRBD1
v_gene: TRBV7-9
abundance: once
j_gene: TRBJ1-5

CDR3aa: CASSESKGKRGNYGYTF
CDR3nt: TGTGCCAGCAGTGAGAGTAAGGGGAAGAGGGGGAACTATGGCTACACCTTC
d_gene: NA
v_gene: TRBV6-1
abundance: few
j_gene: TRBJ1-2

CDR3aa: CASSFLSGANTEAFF
CDR3nt: TGTGCCAGCAGCTTTCTTTCAGGGGCGAACACTGAAGCTTTCTTT
d_gene: NA
v_gene: TRBV5-6
abundance: NA
j_gene: TRBJ1-1

CDR3aa: CASSSPTDYGYTF
CDR3nt: TGCGCCAGCAGCTCACCAACGGACTATGGCTACACCTTC
d_gene: NA
v_gene: TRBV5-1
abundance: NA
j_gene: TRBJ1-2

CDR3aa: CSVRPGQLYNEQFF
CDR3nt: TGCAGCGTCCGACCGGGACAGCTTTACAATGAGCAGTTCTTC
d_gene: TRBD1
v_gene: TRBV29-1
abundance: NA
j_gene: TRBJ2-1

CDR3aa: CASTKGGGLGETQYF
CDR3nt: TGTGCCAGTACCAAAGGCGGTGGCCTCGGGGAGACCCAGTACTTC
d_gene: NA
v_gene: TRBV19
abundance: NA
j_gene: TRBJ2-5

CDR3aa: CASRLGTSGANTGELFF
CDR3nt: TGTGCCAGCCGCCTGGGGACTAGCGGGGCGAACACCGGGGAGCTGTTTTTT
d_gene: TRBD2
v_gene: TRBV3-1/TRBV3-2
abundance: few
j_gene: TRBJ2-2

CDR3aa: CASSLWSSYEQYF
CDR3nt: TGTGCCAGCAGCTTATGGAGCTCCTACGAGCAGTACTTC
d_gene: NA
v_gene: TRBV5-6
abundance: NA
j_gene: TRBJ2-7

CDR3aa: CASSLGTGLQFF
CDR3nt: TGTGCCAGCAGCCTCGGGACAGGGCTACAGTTCTTC
d_gene: TRBD1
v_gene: TRBV12-3/TRBV12-4
abundance: NA
j_gene: TRBJ2-1

CDR3aa: CASSVEIGGNHEQFF
CDR3nt: TGTGCCAGCAGCGTAGAGATCGGGGGGAATCATGAGCAGTTCTTC
d_gene: TRBD2
v_gene: TRBV9
abundance: NA
j_gene: TRBJ2-1

CDR3aa: CASSAQGGQTDTQYF
CDR3nt: TGTGCCAGCAGCGCCCAAGGGGGCCAGACAGATACGCAGTATTTT
d_gene: TRBD1
v_gene: TRBV9
abundance: NA
j_gene: TRBJ2-3

CDR3aa: CASSLVGGVQETQYF
CDR3nt: TGTGCCAGCAGCTTAGTGGGGGGGGTGCAAGAGACCCAGTACTTC
d_gene: TRBD2
v_gene: TRBV7-8
abundance: once
j_gene: TRBJ2-5

CDR3aa: CASSSEETQYF
CDR3nt: TGTGCCAGCAGTTCGGAAGAGACCCAGTACTTC
d_gene: NA
v_gene: TRBV6-6
abundance: once
j_gene: TRBJ2-5

CDR3aa: CASKVSMGHYEQYF
CDR3nt: TGTGCCAGCAAAGTGAGCATGGGGCATTACGAGCAGTACTTC
d_gene: NA
v_gene: TRBV2
abundance: few
j_gene: TRBJ2-7

CDR3aa: CAISEANEQFF
CDR3nt: TGTGCCATCAGTGAGGCGAATGAGCAGTTCTTC
d_gene: NA
v_gene: TRBV10-3
abundance: once
j_gene: TRBJ2-1

CDR3aa: CASVGERTANNEQFF
CDR3nt: TGCGCCAGCGTCGGGGAAAGGACAGCGAACAATGAGCAGTTCTTC
d_gene: NA
v_gene: TRBV5-1
abundance: once
j_gene: TRBJ2-1

CDR3aa: CASSSPGQGSYGYTF
CDR3nt: TGTGCCAGCAGTTCGCCGGGACAGGGGAGCTATGGCTACACCTTC
d_gene: TRBD1
v_gene: TRBV27
abundance: NA
j_gene: TRBJ1-2

CDR3aa: CASSPQAYYGYTF
CDR3nt: TGTGCCAGCAGTCCCCAGGCTTACTATGGCTACACCTTC
d_gene: NA
v_gene: TRBV12-3/TRBV12-4
abundance: NA
j_gene: TRBJ1-2

CDR3aa: CASIVRTGTGNTIYF
CDR3nt: TGTGCCAGCATCGTCCGGACAGGGACCGGAAACACCATATATTTT
d_gene: TRBD1
v_gene: TRBV2
abundance: NA
j_gene: TRBJ1-3

CDR3aa: CASTQVGSGNEQFF
CDR3nt: TGTGCCAGCACCCAAGTCGGGTCGGGCAATGAGCAGTTCTTC
d_gene: NA
v_gene: TRBV6-6
abundance: NA
j_gene: TRBJ2-1

CDR3aa: CATRKAGTSPRELFF
CDR3nt: TGTGCCACTCGGAAGGCCGGGACATCCCCCCGGGAGCTGTTTTTT
d_gene: NA
v_gene: TRBV6-5
abundance: NA
j_gene: TRBJ2-2

CDR3aa: CASSDGLYQETQYF
CDR3nt: TGTGCCAGCAGTGACGGTCTGTACCAAGAGACCCAGTACTTC
d_gene: NA
v_gene: TRBV6-1
abundance: NA
j_gene: TRBJ2-5

CDR3aa: CASSIGGFPGETQYF
CDR3nt: TGTGCCAGTAGTATTGGGGGCTTCCCGGGAGAGACCCAGTACTTC
d_gene: NA
v_gene: TRBV19
abundance: NA
j_gene: TRBJ2-5

CDR3aa: CSASPRADTEAFF
CDR3nt: TGCAGTGCTAGTCCCAGGGCGGACACTGAAGCTTTCTTT
d_gene: NA
v_gene: TRBV20-1
abundance: NA
j_gene: TRBJ1-1

CDR3aa: CASSEAGAPGELFF
CDR3nt: TGCGCCAGCAGTGAGGCGGGGGCCCCCGGGGAGCTGTTTTTT
d_gene: NA
v_gene: TRBV10-1
abundance: few
j_gene: TRBJ2-2

CDR3aa: CASSLQGLGEKLFF
CDR3nt: TGTGCCAGCAGCTTACAGGGCCTCGGGGAAAAACTGTTTTTT
d_gene: NA
v_gene: TRBV5-6
abundance: NA
j_gene: TRBJ1-4

CDR3aa: CASSTLGEAGELFF
CDR3nt: TGCGCCAGCAGCACTCTAGGGGAAGCCGGGGAGCTGTTTTTT
d_gene: NA
v_gene: TRBV5-1
abundance: NA
j_gene: TRBJ2-2

CDR3aa: CASSIPPRTGYNSPLHF
CDR3nt: TGTGCCAGTAGTATCCCCCCCCGGACAGGGTATAATTCACCCCTCCACTTT
d_gene: TRBD1
v_gene: TRBV19
abundance: NA
j_gene: TRBJ1-6

CDR3aa: CASSRHGGSNQPQHF
CDR3nt: TGTGCCAGCAGCCGACATGGCGGGAGCAATCAGCCCCAGCATTTT
d_gene: NA
v_gene: TRBV6-5
abundance: NA
j_gene: TRBJ1-5

CDR3aa: CASSGRQGGYGEQYF
CDR3nt: TGCGCCAGCAGCGGAAGACAGGGGGGATATGGCGAGCAGTACTTC
d_gene: TRBD1
v_gene: TRBV5-1
abundance: once
j_gene: TRBJ2-7

CDR3aa: CASSFGGGAYNEQFF
CDR3nt: TGTGCCAGCAGCTTTGGCGGGGGGGCCTACAATGAGCAGTTCTTC
d_gene: TRBD2
v_gene: TRBV13
abundance: NA
j_gene: TRBJ2-1

CDR3aa: CASSNRGYNSPLHF
CDR3nt: TGTGCCAGCAGCAACAGGGGCTATAATTCACCCCTCCACTTT
d_gene: TRBD1
v_gene: TRBV5-6
abundance: NA
j_gene: TRBJ1-6

CDR3aa: CASSTTGGRDTQYF
CDR3nt: TGTGCCAGCAGCACCACGGGGGGGCGGGATACGCAGTATTTT
d_gene: TRBD2
v_gene: TRBV9
abundance: NA
j_gene: TRBJ2-3

CDR3aa: CASSIRGLTYNEQFF
CDR3nt: TGTGCCAGCAGCATAAGGGGACTGACCTACAATGAGCAGTTCTTC
d_gene: NA
v_gene: TRBV11-2
abundance: once
j_gene: TRBJ2-1